Below, one TCR beta chain is given with its context. The source of the sample is a study of technical replicates of blood from several donors. Measured with immunoSEQ multiplex PCR; TCRdb has only the in-frame clones, and not every one. Seen here are over 55,000 clones, about 90% observed once, and the top ten hold about 5.1%. The CDR3 runs 14 residues. The germline CDR1 and CDR2 sequences are SGHAT and FQNNGV. V lost 2 bases, J lost 7 bases, and 11 bases lay in between. Sequences were obtained from PBMCs. The receptor's source is a human donor in good health. Some clones in this sample may be carry-over from other donors' samples. The rearrangement joins TRBV11-2 to TRBJ2-2; D gene ambiguous. CDR3 DNA: TGTGCCAGCAGCTTAAGCCCAACGGGCGGGGAGCTGTTTTTT. As protein: CASSLSPTGGELFF.